The 10 T cell receptor beta chains presented below share a single source sample, sequenced in a study of T cell changes during pregnancy in multiple sclerosis. The protocol was immunoSEQ multiplex PCR, while the TCRdb copy is restricted to in-frame clones and leaves out a portion. The sample records around 88,000 clones, 90% to 95% being singletons. Material: peripheral blood, obtained after pregnancy. The receptors were sampled from a female donor in good health, enrolled as a control in a pregnancy study.

Notes on this clone: Other DNA sequences of this sample code for an identical CDR3. V gene TRBV6-5 combines with J gene TRBJ1-2; D is ambiguous. Trimming cost V 0 bases and J 1 base, with 6 bases left between them. The CDR3 covers 14 residues. Germline V CDR1 and CDR2: MNHEY, SVGAGI. The CDR3 spells CASSYSRGNYGYTF. In DNA, the CDR3 is TGTGCCAGCAGTTACTCGAGAGGTAACTATGGCTACACCTTC.

The chain is built from TRBV30 and TRBJ1-5; D perhaps matches TRBD1 (6 bases). The CDR3 extends over 18 amino acids. Germline values: CDR1 GTSNPN, CDR2 SVGIG (reference sequence). The V end was cut by 3 bases, the J end by 0 bases, with 21 bases between. The CDR3: CAWSETGGQIYSNQPQHF. The CDR3 DNA reads as TGTGCCTGGAGCGAAACGGGAGGACAGATCTATAGCAATCAGCCCCAGCATTTT.

The chain links TRBV6-1 to TRBJ1-5; D possibly corresponds to TRBD1 (6 bases). The CDR3 runs 13 residues. In germline, CDR1 is MNHNS, CDR2 SASEGT. Trimming shortened V by 7 bases and J by 6 bases, and 13 bases separated the two germline ends. The CDR3 region has the DNA TGTGCCAGCATGCCTACAGGGTCTCAGCCCCAGCATTTT. As protein: CASMPTGSQPQHF.

V usage is TRBV5-4 and J usage is TRBJ2-4; TRBD2 agrees at 7 bases. Germline-derived CDR1 and CDR2 are SGHNT and YYREEE (reference sequence). V was clipped by 4 bases and J by 10 bases; unmatched bases: 8. There are 13 residues in the CDR3. CDR3 protein: CASSREDSKIQYF. The CDR3 DNA follows: TGTGCCAGCAGCCGGGAGGACTCCAAAATTCAGTACTTC.

This clone was recorded once. The V call is TRBV28, the J call TRBJ1-5, with D possibly matching TRBD1 (5 bases). The V gene lost 6 bases and the J gene lost 4 bases, with 16 bases spanning the gap. CDR1 and CDR2 from the germline V gene are MDHEN and SYDVKM. The CDR3 contains 15 residues. As DNA, the CDR3 is TGTGCCAGCAGGCCCCTCGGGGGGATAAATCAGCCCCAGCATTTT. Translated: CASRPLGGINQPQHF.

The genes are TRBV6-1 and TRBJ2-7; perhaps TRBD1 as D (5 bases). CDR1 is MNHNS, CDR2 SASEGT, per germline. V lost 8 bases to trimming and J lost 1 base, with 9 bases between them. The CDR3 is 12 amino acids. The DNA for the CDR3 is TGTGCCAGCCACAGGCAATCCTACGAGCAGTACTTC. Amino acid sequence: CASHRQSYEQYF.

The count of this clone is one. V and J are TRBV11-1 and TRBJ2-3; maybe TRBD2 (6 bases). Trimming cost V 5 bases and J 0 bases, with 12 bases left between them. This CDR3 has 15 amino acids. Per the germline V gene, CDR1 is SGHAT and CDR2 is FQDESV (reference sequence). The CDR3 nucleotides read TGTGCCAGCAGCCAGAAACTAGCTAGCACAGATACGCAGTATTTT. Protein sequence: CASSQKLASTDTQYF. Based on the CDR3 plus reference TRBV11-1 and TRBJ2-3, the full variable domain is EAEVAQSPRYKITEKSQAVAFWCDPISGHATLYWYRQILGQGPELLVQFQDESVVDDSQLPKDRFSAERLKGVDSTLKIQPAELGDSAMYLCASSQKLASTDTQYFGPGTRLTVL.

The chain carries TRBV28 and TRBJ1-2; the match to TRBD1 covers 10 bases. Looked up from germline, CDR1 is MDHEN and CDR2 is SYDVKM. V shed 3 bases and J 5 bases; nucleotides not matched to a gene: 3. CDR3 length equals 14 residues. The CDR3 DNA sequence: TGTGCCAGCAGTTTCCTGGACAGGGGGTATGGCTACACCTTC. Protein product: CASSFLDRGYGYTF.

The rearrangement uses TRBV28 and TRBJ2-1; weak D call: TRBD1 (6 bases). Per germline, CDR1 MDHEN and CDR2 SYDVKM. V was trimmed by 5 bases and J by 2 bases, leaving 13 bases between them. The CDR3 totals 15 residues. The CDR3 region is CASSSGQPAYNEQFF. The CDR3 nucleotides read TGTGCCAGCAGTAGCGGACAGCCCGCCTACAATGAGCAGTTCTTC.

V is TRBV16 and J is TRBJ2-7; 8 nucleotides agree with TRBD2. J lost 5 bases, V lost 4 bases, and 19 bases had no gene match. Germline lookup yields CDR1 KGHSY and CDR2 FQNENV. This CDR3 spans 18 amino acids. The CDR3 DNA reads TGTGCCAGCAGCCTGCGGGGGGCAGGGTACAGCGGGAGCCACGAGCAGTACTTC. This sequence encodes CASSLRGAGYSGSHEQYF.